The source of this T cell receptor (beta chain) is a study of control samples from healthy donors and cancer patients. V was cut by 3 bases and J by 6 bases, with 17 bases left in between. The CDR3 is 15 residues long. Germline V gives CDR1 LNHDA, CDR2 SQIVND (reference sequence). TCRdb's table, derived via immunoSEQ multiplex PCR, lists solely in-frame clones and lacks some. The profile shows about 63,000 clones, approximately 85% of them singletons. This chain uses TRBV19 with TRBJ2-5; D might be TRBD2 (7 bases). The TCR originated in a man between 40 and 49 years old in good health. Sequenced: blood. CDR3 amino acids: CASSISSGGEKTQYF. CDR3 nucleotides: TGTGCCAGTAGTATTAGTTCGGGGGGCGAGAAGACCCAGTACTTC.